A single sample is the source of the 10 T cell receptor beta chains below, sequenced in a study of read filtering for tumor transcriptome and immune sequencing. Molecular barcoded adaptors covering alpha/delta and beta/gamma chains were used on roughly 400 ng RNA. TCRdb called the reads again in MiXCR, with one record for every CDR3 protein. Seen here are some 46,000 distinct CDR3 sequences, 12% observed once, and the top ten hold roughly 15%. The specimen was a population of CD138-negative cells sorted from bone marrow. Every receptor here comes from a donor aged 40 or older with multiple myeloma.

This clonotype was seen ten or more times. V and J are TRBV5-1 and TRBJ2-5, with D possibly being TRBD1 or TRBD2 (5 bases each). V lost 2 bases and J lost 5, with 19 bases in between. Germline V gene sequence: CDR1 SGHRS, CDR2 YFSETQ. The CDR3 sequence is 16 residues long. CDR3 sequence: CASSLNRDRLEETQYF. The CDR3 bases are TGCGCCAGCAGCTTAAACCGGGACCGCCTAGAGGAGACCCAGTACTTC.

In this sample, this clonotype turned up many times. This chain uses TRBV6-2 or TRBV6-3 with TRBJ1-1; possible D gene TRBD1, 6 bases. Trimming pared 6 bases from V and 1 base from J, leaving 12 bases between. Germline V CDR1 and CDR2: MNHEY, SVGEGT. The CDR3 consists of 14 residues. CDR3 bases: TGTGCCAGCAGCACTATCAGGGGGAACACTGAAGCTTTCTTT. This encodes CASSTIRGNTEAFF.

This clonotype showed up many times. This chain links TRBV30 with TRBJ2-5, with D uncertain. Looked up from germline, CDR1 is GTSNPN and CDR2 is SVGIG (reference sequence). The germline V and J ends were trimmed by 7 bases and 3 bases, with 9 bases remaining between them. The CDR3 sequence is 11 residues long. The CDR3 region is CASRWEETQYF. The CDR3 coding sequence is TGTGCCTCCCGGTGGGAAGAGACCCAGTACTTC. Combining the CDR3 with reference TRBV30 and TRBJ2-5 gives the whole variable domain SQTIHQWPATLVQPVGSPLSLECTVEGTSNPNLYWYRQAAGRGLQLLFYSVGIGQISSEVPQNLSASRPQDRQFILSSKKLLLSDSGFYLCASRWEETQYFGPGTRLLVL.

This clonotype came up many times. The rearrangement uses TRBV7-9 and TRBJ2-7; D possibly matches TRBD1 or TRBD2 (5 bases each). Germline loops: CDR1 SEHNR, CDR2 FQNEAQ (reference sequence). This CDR3 has 14 amino acids. V lost 3 bases and J 5 bases, leaving 14 bases between the germline ends. For the CDR3, the DNA is TGTGCCAGCAGCTTGCAATTACTGGGGGACGAGCAGTACTTC. Protein product: CASSLQLLGDEQYF.

This rearrangement joins TRBV4-1 to TRBJ2-1; 9 bases are a match to TRBD2. Unmatched junction bases numbered 11, after V lost 0 bases and J lost 11 bases. The CDR3 is made up of 16 amino acids. Germline V gene data show CDR1 as MGHRA and CDR2 as YSYEKL. The CDR3 DNA follows: TGCGCCAGCAGCCAAGATATTTTAGCGGGAGCAAATAAGCAGTTCTTC. This gives the protein CASSQDILAGANKQFF.

Points on this clonotype: The missing conserved phenylalanine or tryptophan at the end of this CDR3 makes a read error likely. This CDR3 reads CANSPAYLATGELFS. The CDR3 nucleotides read TGTGCCAACTCTCCGGCCTATCTTGCCACCGGGGAGCTGTTTTCT. The gene calls are TRBV27 and TRBJ2-2, with no clear D. Per the germline V gene, CDR1 is MNHEY and CDR2 is SMNVEV (reference sequence). The ends were cut back, 10 bases at V and 4 bases at J, with 19 bases in the middle. The CDR3 runs to 15 residues.

Judged by abundance, this clonotype is medium-sized. The genes are TRBV7-9 and TRBJ2-1, with D unresolved. The V gene's germline CDR1 is SEHNR and CDR2 FQNEAQ (reference sequence). This CDR3 comprises 17 residues. With 5 bases removed from V and 0 bases from J, the gap between germline ends came to 17 bases. CDR3 sequence (DNA): TGTGCCAGCAGCCCAAGGGCTCGCGGCTCCTCCTACAATGAGCAGTTCTTC. It is translated as CASSPRARGSSYNEQFF.

This clonotype was seen more than once but under ten times. The junction and the germline gene differ at one end; a read error may be behind it. The V gene is TRBV12-3 or TRBV12-4, the J gene TRBJ2-1; TRBD1 matches 8 bases. The length of the CDR3 is 16 residues. CDR3 in amino acids: CAGSSTGGIRRNGQFF. CDR3 bases: TGTGCCGGCAGCTCCACAGGGGGTATTAGGAGGAATGGGCAGTTCTTC.

This clonotype appeared many times. CDR3 nucleotides: TGTGCCAGCAGCTCACGCAGTGTGGCAGCTGGGGCCAACGTCCTGACTTTC. This gives the protein CASSSRSVAAGANVLTF. The rearrangement links TRBV7-8 to TRBJ2-6; D unclear. Germline values: CDR1 SGHVS, CDR2 FQNEAQ. The CDR3 is 17 amino acids. With 4 bases removed from V and 2 bases from J, the gap between germline ends came to 15 bases.

This clonotype was seen ten or more times. V is TRBV7-8 and J is TRBJ2-1, with 11 bases identical to TRBD2. J was trimmed by 7 bases and V by 3 bases; bases with no gene match: 8. This CDR3 is 16 amino acids long. Germline V gene data show CDR1 as SGHVS and CDR2 as FQNEAQ. The CDR3 DNA is TGTGCCAGCAGCTTCTATAGCGGGAGGGCCTTGAATGAGCAGTTCTTC. The encoded protein is CASSFYSGRALNEQFF. Together with reference TRBV7-8 and TRBJ2-1, the CDR3 gives the full variable domain: GAGVSQSPRYKVAKRGQDVALRCDPISGHVSLFWYQQALGQGPEFLTYFQNEAQLDKSGLPSDRFFAERPEGSVSTLKIQRTQQEDSAVYLCASSFYSGRALNEQFFGPGTRLTVL.